The 14 T cell receptor beta chains listed next were all sequenced from one sample in a study of blood T cell repertoires in COVID-19. Sequencing was performed with immunoSEQ multiplex PCR; in TCRdb, only in-frame clones are kept and a portion is missing. The data show fewer than 60,000 clones, under 85% seen once. Sequencing was performed on peripheral blood. Receptor source: a man between 70 and 80 years old with active COVID-19.

The chain links TRBV28 to TRBJ1-2; D not resolved. In germline, CDR1 is MDHEN, CDR2 SYDVKM. Trimming removed 5 bases from V and 7 bases from J, with 8 bases in between. This CDR3 is 11 amino acids long. CDR3 residues: CASSTQVGYTF. The CDR3 DNA reads as TGTGCCAGCAGTACTCAGGTTGGCTACACCTTC.

The gene calls are TRBV7-6 and TRBJ2-2; a possible D gene is TRBD1 (6 bases). From germline, CDR1 is SGHVS and CDR2 FNYEAQ. The CDR3 totals 15 residues. V lost 7 bases and J lost 5, with 17 bases in between. CDR3 coding DNA: TGTGCCAGCACCCTTTGGGCAGGGGAAACCGGGGAGCTGTTTTTT. Translated, it gives CASTLWAGETGELFF.

The rearrangement uses TRBV2 and TRBJ2-3; 16 nucleotides align to TRBD2. This CDR3 comprises 14 residues. Trimming at V came to 8 bases and at J to 14 bases, leaving 10 bases not matched to a gene. Germline V gene lookup returns CDR1 SNHLY and CDR2 FYNNEI. CDR3 bases: TGTGCCAGCGTCCTTGGGACTAGCGGGGGGGCCATGTATTTT. The encoded protein is CASVLGTSGGAMYF.

The V call is TRBV5-4, the J call TRBJ2-1; TRBD2 aligns across 10 bases. The CDR3 runs to 15 residues. V shed 5 bases and J 8 bases; nucleotides not matched to a gene: 10. Germline V gene lookup returns CDR1 SGHNT and CDR2 YYREEE (reference sequence). The DNA of the CDR3 is TGTGCCAGCAGGCCCGGGACTAGCGAGTCCGATGAGCAGTTCTTC. Translation gives CASRPGTSESDEQFF. The full variable domain, with the rest looked up from reference TRBV5-4 and TRBJ2-1, is ETGVTQSPTHLIKTRGQQVTLRCSSQSGHNTVSWYQQALGQGPQFIFQYYREEENGRGNFPPRFSGLQFPNYSSELNVNALELDDSALYLCASRPGTSESDEQFFGPGTRLTVL.

This clone was counted only a few times. The chain couples TRBV7-2 to TRBJ1-6, with D perhaps TRBD1 (5 bases). Between the trimmed V and J ends, which lost 3 bases and 8 bases, there was a span of 8 bases. The CDR3 is 13 amino acids. Per germline, CDR1 SGHTA and CDR2 FQGNSA. The CDR3 loop is CASSLEGYSPLHF. The CDR3 coding sequence is TGTGCCAGCAGCTTGGAGGGGTATTCACCCCTCCACTTT. Full variable domain (remainder filled in from reference TRBV7-2 and TRBJ1-6): GAGVSQSPSNKVTEKGKDVELRCDPISGHTALYWYRQSLGQGLEFLIYFQGNSAPDKSGLPSDRFSAERTGGSVSTLTIQRTQQEDSAVYLCASSLEGYSPLHFGNGTRLTVT.

This chain connects TRBV27 to TRBJ2-7, with 9 bases matching TRBD1. Germline loops: CDR1 MNHEY, CDR2 SMNVEV (reference sequence). After removal of 2 bases from V and 2 bases from J, the junction contained 10 bases not matched to a gene. There are 17 residues in the CDR3. The CDR3 DNA follows: TGTGCCAGCAGTTTACCGACCGGGACAGGGCTCACCTACGAGCAGTACTTC. Protein sequence: CASSLPTGTGLTYEQYF.

The V gene is TRBV6-2 or TRBV6-3, the J gene TRBJ1-1; 8 bases map to TRBD1. J lost 8 bases, V lost 4 bases, and 12 bases had no gene match. The CDR3 consists of 15 residues. CDR1 and CDR2 (germline): MNHEY, SVGEGT. CDR3 amino acids: CASSFAGGPSTEAFF. CDR3 DNA sequence: TGTGCCAGCAGTTTTGCAGGGGGCCCCAGTACCGAAGCTTTCTTT.

V and J are TRBV6-2 or TRBV6-3 and TRBJ1-1; the match to TRBD1 covers 11 bases. Germline-derived CDR1 and CDR2 are MNHEY and SVGEGT. V was clipped by 6 bases and J by 8 bases; unmatched bases: 11. The CDR3 has 15 residues. In nucleotides, the CDR3 is TGTGCCAGCAGCCGCGGCGGGACAGGGGGGACAGAAGCTTTCTTT. Translated, it gives CASSRGGTGGTEAFF.

The CDR3 DNA sequence: TGTGCCAGCAGCTCAACAGGGGGCGCGATTATCAATGAGCAGTTCTTC. It specifies CASSSTGGAIINEQFF. The chain has TRBV5-4 and TRBJ2-1; TRBD1 matches at 9 bases. The germline gives CDR1 SGHNT, CDR2 YYREEE (reference sequence). V shed 3 bases, J shed 6 bases, and the junction held 10 bases outside the gene matches. The CDR3 sequence is 16 residues long.

V is TRBV5-1 and J is TRBJ1-5; 9 bases are a match to TRBD1. Trimming at V came to 4 bases and at J to 4 bases, leaving 3 bases not matched to a gene. The CDR3 sequence is 14 residues long. Looked up from germline, CDR1 is SGHRS and CDR2 is YFSETQ. CDR3 sequence reads: CASSPGTGNQPQHF. CDR3 DNA sequence: TGCGCCAGCAGCCCCGGGACAGGGAATCAGCCCCAGCATTTT.

V usage is TRBV11-2 and J usage is TRBJ2-2, with D possibly matching TRBD2 (5 bases). V was pared by 2 bases and J by 1 base, with 11 bases between. Germline CDR1 is SGHAT and CDR2 is FQNNGV. The CDR3 runs to 16 residues. CDR3 protein: CASSLYKRRNTGELFF. For the CDR3, the DNA is TGTGCCAGCAGCTTATATAAGCGGAGGAACACCGGGGAGCTGTTTTTT. Full variable domain (missing parts from reference TRBV11-2 and TRBJ2-2): EAGVAQSPRYKIIEKRQSVAFWCNPISGHATLYWYQQILGQGPKLLIQFQNNGVVDDSQLPKDRFSAERLKGVDSTLKIQPAKLEDSAVYLCASSLYKRRNTGELFFGEGSRLTVL.

V and J are TRBV28 and TRBJ1-4; 7 bases map to TRBD1. Germline trimming cut 6 bases from V and 3 bases from J; bases unmatched to any gene: 10. This CDR3 spans 16 amino acids. In germline, CDR1 is MDHEN, CDR2 SYDVKM. The CDR3 loop reads CASRPLQGWANEKLFF. CDR3 DNA sequence: TGTGCCAGCAGGCCCCTACAGGGGTGGGCTAATGAAAAACTGTTTTTT.

The CDR3 sequence: CASSETSGNQPQHF. The CDR3 DNA reads TGTGCCAGCAGTGAGACGTCAGGGAATCAGCCCCAGCATTTT. The chain is built from TRBV2 and TRBJ1-5, with a possible D match to TRBD1 (5 bases). The CDR3 has 14 amino acids. The germline V gene encodes CDR1 SNHLY and CDR2 FYNNEI. V lost 3 bases, J lost 4 bases, and 10 bases lay in between.

The sample holds a few counts of this clone. The gene calls are TRBV5-4 and TRBJ2-2; TRBD2 agrees at 12 bases. The CDR3 is 16 amino acids. V lost 3 bases and J lost 6; bases outside the gene matches: 6. From germline, CDR1 is SGHNT and CDR2 YYREEE (reference sequence). CDR3 coding DNA: TGTGCCAGCAGCTCCGCTAGCGGGGGGGCCCCCGGGGAGCTGTTTTTT. Translated, it gives CASSSASGGAPGELFF.